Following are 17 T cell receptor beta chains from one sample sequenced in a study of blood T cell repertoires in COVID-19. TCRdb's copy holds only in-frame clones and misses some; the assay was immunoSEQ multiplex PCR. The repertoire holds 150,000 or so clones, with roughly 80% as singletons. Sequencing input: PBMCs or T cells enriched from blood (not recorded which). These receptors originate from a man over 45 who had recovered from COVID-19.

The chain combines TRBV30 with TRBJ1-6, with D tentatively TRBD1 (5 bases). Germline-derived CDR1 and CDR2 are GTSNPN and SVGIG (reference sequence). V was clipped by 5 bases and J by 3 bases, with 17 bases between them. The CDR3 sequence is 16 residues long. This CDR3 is CAWSPPNRFYNSPLHF. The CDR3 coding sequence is TGTGCCTGGTCCCCCCCCAACAGGTTCTATAATTCACCCCTCCACTTT.

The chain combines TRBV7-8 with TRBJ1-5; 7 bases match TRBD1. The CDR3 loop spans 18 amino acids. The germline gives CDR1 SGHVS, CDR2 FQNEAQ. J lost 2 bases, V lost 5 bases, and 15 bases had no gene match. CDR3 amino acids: CASSPPSWDSLRNQPQHF. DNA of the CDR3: TGTGCCAGCAGCCCACCGAGCTGGGACAGCTTACGCAATCAGCCCCAGCATTTT.

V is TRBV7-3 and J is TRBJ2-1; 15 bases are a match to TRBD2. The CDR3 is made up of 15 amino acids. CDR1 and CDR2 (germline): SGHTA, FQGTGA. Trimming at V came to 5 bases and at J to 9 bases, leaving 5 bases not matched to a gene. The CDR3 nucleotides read TGTGCCAGCAGCCGAGGACTAGCGGGGGGGATTGAGCAGTTCTTC. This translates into CASSRGLAGGIEQFF.

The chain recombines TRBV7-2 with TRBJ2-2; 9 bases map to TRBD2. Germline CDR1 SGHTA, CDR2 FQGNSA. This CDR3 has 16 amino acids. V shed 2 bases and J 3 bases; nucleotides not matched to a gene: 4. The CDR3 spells CASSLLAGLHTGELFF. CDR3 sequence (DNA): TGTGCCAGCAGCTTACTAGCGGGGCTTCACACCGGGGAGCTGTTTTTT.

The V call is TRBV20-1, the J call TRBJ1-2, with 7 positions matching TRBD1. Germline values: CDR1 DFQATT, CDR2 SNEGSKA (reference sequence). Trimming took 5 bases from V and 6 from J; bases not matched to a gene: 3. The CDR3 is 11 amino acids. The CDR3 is CSADRVDGYTF. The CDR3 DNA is TGCAGTGCTGACAGGGTCGATGGCTACACCTTC.

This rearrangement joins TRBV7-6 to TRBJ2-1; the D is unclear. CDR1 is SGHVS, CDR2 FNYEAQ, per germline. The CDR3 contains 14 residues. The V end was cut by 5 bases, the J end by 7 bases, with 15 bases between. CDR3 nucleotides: TGTGCCAGCAGCCCGAATGCGGTTCAGAATGAGCAGTTCTTC. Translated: CASSPNAVQNEQFF.

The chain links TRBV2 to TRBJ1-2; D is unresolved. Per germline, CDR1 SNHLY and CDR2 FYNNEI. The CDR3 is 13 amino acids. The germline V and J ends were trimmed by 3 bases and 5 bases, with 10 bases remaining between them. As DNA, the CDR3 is TGTGCCAGCAGTGATGGCCAGAGGTATGGCTACACCTTC. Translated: CASSDGQRYGYTF.

In nucleotides, the CDR3 is TGCGCCAGCAGCCATTTTCAGACCGGGGAGCTGTTTTTT. It encodes CASSHFQTGELFF. The chain recombines TRBV4-3 with TRBJ2-2, with D unclear. Germline assignment: CDR1 LGHNA and CDR2 YSLEER. V was pared by 3 bases and J by 5 bases, with 7 bases between. This CDR3 is built from 13 residues.

In nucleotides, the CDR3 is TGTGCCAGCAGAAAGACAGGGGACTCCTACAATGAGCAGTTCTTC. It specifies CASRKTGDSYNEQFF. This chain joins TRBV5-5 and TRBJ2-1; 8 bases line up with TRBD1. After removal of 5 bases from V and 0 bases from J, the junction contained 4 bases not matched to a gene. This CDR3 region has 15 residues. Germline V gives CDR1 SGHKS, CDR2 YYEKEE (reference sequence).

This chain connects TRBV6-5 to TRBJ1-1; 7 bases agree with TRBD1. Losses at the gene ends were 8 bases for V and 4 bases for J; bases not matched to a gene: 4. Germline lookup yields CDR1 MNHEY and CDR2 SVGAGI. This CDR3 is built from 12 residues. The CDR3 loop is CASRQGITEAFF. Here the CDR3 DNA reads TGTGCCAGCCGACAGGGCATCACTGAAGCTTTCTTT.

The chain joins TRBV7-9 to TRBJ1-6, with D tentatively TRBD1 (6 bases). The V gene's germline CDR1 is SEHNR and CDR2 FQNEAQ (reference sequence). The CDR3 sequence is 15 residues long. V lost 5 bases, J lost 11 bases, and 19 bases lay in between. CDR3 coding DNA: TGTGCCAGCAGCGACTACAGGGCGGGAGCGCCACCCCTCCACTTT. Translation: CASSDYRAGAPPLHF. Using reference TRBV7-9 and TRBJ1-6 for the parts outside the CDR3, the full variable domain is DTGVSQNPRHKITKRGQNVTFRCDPISEHNRLYWYRQTLGQGPEFLTYFQNEAQLEKSRLLSDRFSAERPKGSFSTLEIQRTEQGDSAMYLCASSDYRAGAPPLHFGNGTRLTVT.

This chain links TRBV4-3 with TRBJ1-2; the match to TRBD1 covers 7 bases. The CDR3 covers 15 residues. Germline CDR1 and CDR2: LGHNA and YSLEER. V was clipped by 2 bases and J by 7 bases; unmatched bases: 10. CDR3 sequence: CASSQQQGTSGGYTF. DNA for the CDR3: TGCGCCAGCAGCCAACAACAGGGGACCTCGGGTGGCTACACCTTC.

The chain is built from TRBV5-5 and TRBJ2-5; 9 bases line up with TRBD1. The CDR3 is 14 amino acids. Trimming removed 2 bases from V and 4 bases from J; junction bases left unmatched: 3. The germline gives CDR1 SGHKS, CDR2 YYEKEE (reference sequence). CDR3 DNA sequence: TGTGCCAGCAGCTTAACAGGGGGCTCAGAGACCCAGTACTTC. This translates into CASSLTGGSETQYF. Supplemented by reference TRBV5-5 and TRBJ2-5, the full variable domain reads DAGVTQSPTHLIKTRGQQVTLRCSPISGHKSVSWYQQVLGQGPQFIFQYYEKEERGRGNFPDRFSARQFPNYSSELNVNALLLGDSALYLCASSLTGGSETQYFGPGTRLLVL.

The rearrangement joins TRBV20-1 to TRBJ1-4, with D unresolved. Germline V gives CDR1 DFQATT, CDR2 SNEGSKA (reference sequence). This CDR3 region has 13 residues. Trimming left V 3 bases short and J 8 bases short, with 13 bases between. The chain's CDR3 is CSASVRNLEKLFF. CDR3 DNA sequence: TGCAGTGCTAGTGTCAGAAATTTAGAAAAACTGTTTTTT.

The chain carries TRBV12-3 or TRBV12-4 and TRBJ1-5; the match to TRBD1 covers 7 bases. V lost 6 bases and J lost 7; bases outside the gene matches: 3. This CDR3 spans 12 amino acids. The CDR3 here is CASRRTGQPQHF. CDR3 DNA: TGTGCCAGCAGAAGGACAGGCCAGCCCCAGCATTTT.

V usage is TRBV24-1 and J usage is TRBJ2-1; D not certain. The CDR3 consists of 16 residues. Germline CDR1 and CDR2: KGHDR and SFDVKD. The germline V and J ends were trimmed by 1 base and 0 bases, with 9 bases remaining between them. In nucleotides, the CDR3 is TGTGCCACCAGTGATTTTCCGGGTAGCTCCTACAATGAGCAGTTCTTC. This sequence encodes CATSDFPGSSYNEQFF.

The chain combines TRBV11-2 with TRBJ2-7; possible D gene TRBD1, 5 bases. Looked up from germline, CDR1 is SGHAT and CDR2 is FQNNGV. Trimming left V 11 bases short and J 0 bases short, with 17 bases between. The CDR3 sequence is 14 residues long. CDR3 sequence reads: CASQGPLSSYEQYF. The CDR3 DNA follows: TGTGCCTCCCAGGGCCCACTAAGCTCCTACGAGCAGTACTTC.